A selection of T cell receptor beta chains follows, all from one sample in a study of identifying expanded T cells in peripheral blood. Here immunoSEQ multiplex PCR was the method, and the copy in TCRdb shows in-frame clones only, minus some. The sample comprises 45,000 to 75,000 clones, approximately 83% of which are singletons, and more than 15% rests with the top ten. The sequenced sample was blood. The receptors originated from a person aged 18 to 75 in good health. The CDR3 runs from the conserved cysteine through the conserved F or W. The D gene is left open where the match is weak. Only part of the rows carry a size: once, few, many, or a class if the clone is expanded.

d_gene	j_gene	len	abundance	v_gene	CDR3aa	CDR3nt
TRBD1	TRBJ1-2	13	.	TRBV18	CASSRGQTYGYTF	TGTGCCAGCTCACGGGGACAGACCTATGGCTACACCTTC
.	TRBJ1-5	14	.	TRBV6-1	CASRRGTNNQPQHF	TGTGCCAGCAGGAGGGGGACGAATAATCAGCCCCAGCATTTT
.	TRBJ1-4	16	few	TRBV9	CASSVDLRAENEKLFF	TGTGCCAGCAGCGTAGATCTCAGGGCAGAAAATGAAAAACTGTTTTTT
.	TRBJ2-3	18	.	TRBV11-2	CASSGIKAGATSTDTQYF	TGTGCCAGCAGCGGTATCAAGGCGGGGGCCACTAGCACAGATACGCAGTATTTT
TRBD1	TRBJ2-1	15	.	TRBV5-6	CASSFAGGAGNEQFF	TGTGCCAGCAGCTTCGCAGGGGGCGCTGGGAATGAGCAGTTCTTC
.	TRBJ1-1	13	.	TRBV30	CAWSPTVNTEAFF	TGTGCCTGGAGTCCGACGGTGAACACTGAAGCTTTCTTT
TRBD1	TRBJ2-1	14	.	TRBV6-5	CASRDRDTYNEQFF	TGTGCCAGCAGAGACAGGGATACATACAATGAGCAGTTCTTC
.	TRBJ1-3	16	.	TRBV7-6	CASSSLGGDSGNTIYF	TGTGCCAGCAGCTCTCTGGGGGGCGATTCGGGAAACACCATATATTTT
.	TRBJ2-2	21	.	TRBV4-1	CASSQDGWIGRGGANTGELFF	TGCGCCAGCAGCCAAGATGGGTGGATCGGCCGTGGGGGAGCGAACACCGGGGAGCTGTTTTTT
.	TRBJ2-7	11	.	TRBV20-1	CSASTLAEQYF	TGCAGTGCGAGTACCCTCGCCGAGCAGTACTTC
TRBD1	TRBJ2-7	14	.	TRBV7-2	CASSLQGVAAEQYF	TGTGCCAGCAGCCTTCAGGGGGTTGCGGCCGAGCAGTACTTC
.	TRBJ1-2	13	.	TRBV6-6	CASSYSGRDGYTF	TGTGCCAGCAGTTATTCGGGGCGCGATGGCTACACCTTC
.	TRBJ2-3	17	few	TRBV14	CASSQVPRGAGTDTQYF	TGTGCCAGCAGCCAAGTGCCTCGGGGGGCCGGCACAGATACGCAGTATTTT
TRBD2	TRBJ2-3	16	.	TRBV19	CASSIRTSGSTDTQYF	TGTGCCAGTAGTATAAGGACTAGCGGTAGCACAGATACGCAGTATTTT
TRBD1	TRBJ1-4	18	.	TRBV6-1	CASSGILDRAGTNEKLFF	TGTGCCAGCAGTGGGATACTTGACAGGGCTGGAACTAATGAAAAACTGTTTTTT
TRBD1	TRBJ2-4	14	.	TRBV9	CASSETGAKNIQYF	TGTGCCAGCAGCGAAACAGGGGCAAAAAACATTCAGTACTTC
TRBD1	TRBJ2-7	15	once	TRBV18	CASSPYYRGRDEQYF	TGTGCCAGCTCACCATACTACAGGGGAAGGGACGAGCAGTACTTC
.	TRBJ2-7	14	.	TRBV5-1	CASSHGAGDYEQYF	TGCGCCAGCAGCCACGGGGCGGGCGACTACGAGCAGTACTTC
TRBD1	TRBJ1-4	16	.	TRBV15	CATSRAQGSGYEKLFF	TGTGCCACCAGCAGAGCACAGGGGTCGGGGTATGAAAAACTGTTTTTT
.	TRBJ1-2	15	.	TRBV29-1	CSVLQPMGAGSGYTF	TGCAGCGTTTTGCAACCTATGGGAGCGGGGTCTGGCTACACCTTC
.	TRBJ2-7	13	.	TRBV6-5	CASSYSEGYEQYF	TGTGCCAGCAGTTACTCCGAGGGTTACGAGCAGTACTTC
TRBD2	TRBJ2-7	14	.	TRBV6-6	CASRGGLARYEQYF	TGTGCCAGCAGGGGGGGACTAGCCCGCTACGAGCAGTACTTC
.	TRBJ2-1	12	.	TRBV10-3	CAISETGLEQFF	TGTGCCATCAGTGAGACCGGTTTGGAGCAGTTCTTC
.	TRBJ2-2	14	.	TRBV7-8	CASSLKGQTGELFF	TGTGCCAGCAGCTTAAAAGGACAGACCGGGGAGCTGTTTTTT
TRBD1	TRBJ2-1	18	.	TRBV12-5	CASGLVVAGGATYNEQFF	TGTGCTAGTGGTTTGGTCGTGGCAGGGGGCGCGACCTACAATGAGCAGTTCTTC
.	TRBJ2-5	13	once	TRBV27	CASSSLVQETQYF	TGTGCCAGCAGTTCCCTTGTTCAAGAGACCCAGTACTTC